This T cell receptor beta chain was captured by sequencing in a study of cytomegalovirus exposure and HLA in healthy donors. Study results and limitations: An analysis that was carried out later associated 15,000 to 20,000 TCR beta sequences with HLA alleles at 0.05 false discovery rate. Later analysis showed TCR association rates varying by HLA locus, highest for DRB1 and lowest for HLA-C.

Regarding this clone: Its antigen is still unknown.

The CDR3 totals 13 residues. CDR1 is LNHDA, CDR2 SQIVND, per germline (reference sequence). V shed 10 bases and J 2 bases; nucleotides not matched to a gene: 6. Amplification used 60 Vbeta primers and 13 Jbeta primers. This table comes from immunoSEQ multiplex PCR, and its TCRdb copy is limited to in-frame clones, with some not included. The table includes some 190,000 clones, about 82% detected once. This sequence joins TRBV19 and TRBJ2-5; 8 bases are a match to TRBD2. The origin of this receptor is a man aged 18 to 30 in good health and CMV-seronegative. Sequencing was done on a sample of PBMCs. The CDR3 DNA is TGTGCCACCGGGGGGGGGAGACAAGAGACCCAGTACTTC. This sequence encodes CATGGGRQETQYF.